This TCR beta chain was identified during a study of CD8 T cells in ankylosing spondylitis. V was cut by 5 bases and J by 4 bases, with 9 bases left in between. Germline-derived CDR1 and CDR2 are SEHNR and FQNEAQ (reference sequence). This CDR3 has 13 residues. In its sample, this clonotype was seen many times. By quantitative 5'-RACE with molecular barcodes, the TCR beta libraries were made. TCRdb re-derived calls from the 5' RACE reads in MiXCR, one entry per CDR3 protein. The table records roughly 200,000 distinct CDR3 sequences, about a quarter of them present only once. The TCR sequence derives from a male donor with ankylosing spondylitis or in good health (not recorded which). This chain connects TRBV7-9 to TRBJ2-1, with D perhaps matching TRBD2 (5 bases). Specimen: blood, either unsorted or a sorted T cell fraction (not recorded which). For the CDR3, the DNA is TGTGCCAGCAGCCGAGGGTCATACAATGAGCAGTTCTTC. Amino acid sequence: CASSRGSYNEQFF.